This paragraph covers one T cell receptor (beta chain) sequence. Only in-frame clones appear in the TCRdb table, and some are missing; sequencing was by immunoSEQ multiplex PCR. The data contain about 17,000 clones, around two thirds of them singletons. The data derive from a study of sequential checkpoint blockade in melanoma. Study-level information: After both sequences, patients received maintenance nivolumab.

V lost 1 base to trimming and J lost 4 bases, with 8 bases between them. From germline, CDR1 is SGDLS and CDR2 YYNGEE. The CDR3 has 14 amino acids. Treatment indicated: randomized to nivolumab then ipilimumab (arm A) or the reverse (arm B). Sorted cells were live CD3+CD8+, lacking CD19 and CD56, from PBMCs. Sequences were derived from CD8+ T cells sorted from blood (inferred from file names), sampled from a patient given nivolumab and ipilimumab in sequence. This receptor was obtained from a human donor with melanoma. The rearrangement links TRBV9 to TRBJ2-2; D may be TRBD1 (5 bases). CDR3 sequence: CASSVHGATGELFF. CDR3 nucleotides: TGTGCCAGCAGCGTACATGGGGCCACCGGGGAGCTGTTTTTT.